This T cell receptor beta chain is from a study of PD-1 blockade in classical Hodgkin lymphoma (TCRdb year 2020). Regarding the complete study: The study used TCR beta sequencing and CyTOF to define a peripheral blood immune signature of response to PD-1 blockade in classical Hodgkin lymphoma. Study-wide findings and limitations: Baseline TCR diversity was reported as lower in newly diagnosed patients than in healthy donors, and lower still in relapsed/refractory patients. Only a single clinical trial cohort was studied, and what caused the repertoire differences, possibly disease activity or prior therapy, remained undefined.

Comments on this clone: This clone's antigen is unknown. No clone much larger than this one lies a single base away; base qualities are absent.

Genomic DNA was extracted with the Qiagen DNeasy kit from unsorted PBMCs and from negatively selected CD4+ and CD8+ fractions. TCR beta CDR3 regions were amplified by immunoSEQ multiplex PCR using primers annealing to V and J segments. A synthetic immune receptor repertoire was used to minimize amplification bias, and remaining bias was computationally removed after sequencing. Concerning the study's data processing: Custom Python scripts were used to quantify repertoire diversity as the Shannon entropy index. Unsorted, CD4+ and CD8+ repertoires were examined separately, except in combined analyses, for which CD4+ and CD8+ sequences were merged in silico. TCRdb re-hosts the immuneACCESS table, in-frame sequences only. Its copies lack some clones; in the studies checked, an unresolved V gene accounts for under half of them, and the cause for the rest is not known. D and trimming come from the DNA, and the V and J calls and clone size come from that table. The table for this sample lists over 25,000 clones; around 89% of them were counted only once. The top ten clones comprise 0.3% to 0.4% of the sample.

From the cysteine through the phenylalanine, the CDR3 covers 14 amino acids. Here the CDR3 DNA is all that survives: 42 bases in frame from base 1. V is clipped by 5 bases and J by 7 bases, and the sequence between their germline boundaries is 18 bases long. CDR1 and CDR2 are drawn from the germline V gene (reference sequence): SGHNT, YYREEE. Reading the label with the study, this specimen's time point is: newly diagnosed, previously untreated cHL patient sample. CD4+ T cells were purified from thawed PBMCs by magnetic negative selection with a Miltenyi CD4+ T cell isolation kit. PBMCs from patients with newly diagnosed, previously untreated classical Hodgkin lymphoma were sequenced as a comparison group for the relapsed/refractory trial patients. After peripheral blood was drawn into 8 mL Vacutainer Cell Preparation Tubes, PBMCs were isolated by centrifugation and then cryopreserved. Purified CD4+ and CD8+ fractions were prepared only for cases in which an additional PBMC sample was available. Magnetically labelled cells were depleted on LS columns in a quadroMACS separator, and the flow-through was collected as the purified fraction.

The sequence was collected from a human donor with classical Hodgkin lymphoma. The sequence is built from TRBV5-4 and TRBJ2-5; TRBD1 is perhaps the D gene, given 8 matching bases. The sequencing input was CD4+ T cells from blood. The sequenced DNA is TGTGCCAGCAGGCCCCGAACAGGGGGGGGGACCCAGTACTTC. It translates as CASRPRTGGGTQYF.